The rows below give T cell receptor beta chains drawn from one sample of a study of T cell repertoires in cytomegalovirus infection. TCRdb passed the reads through MiXCR, listing each CDR3 protein once. Altogether around 430,000 distinct CDR3 sequences are present, about 39% being singletons, with the ten largest covering 35% to 50%. These receptors have no identified antigens. Material: cultured PBMCs, obtained from culture after CMV antigen stimulation. The origin of the receptors is a human donor in good health (CMV status not recorded). Some clones in this sample may be carry-over from other donors' samples. Both conserved end residues are part of each CDR3. The D gene is left open where the match is weak. Some rows mark clone size as missing; the rest say once, few, many or name a class of expanded clone.

>TRBJ2-7|-|-|TRBV6-1
TGTGCCAGCAGTGAAGCGGGGGCATCCTACGAGCAGTACTTC
CASSEAGASYEQYF
>TRBJ2-1|TRBD1|few|TRBV19
TGTGCCAGTAGAACAGGGGTAACCTACAATGAGCAGTTCTTC
CASRTGVTYNEQFF
>TRBJ2-1|TRBD2|-|TRBV3-1
TGTGCCAGCAGCAAGACTAGCGGGACCTACAATGAGCAGTTCTTC
CASSKTSGTYNEQFF
>TRBJ1-5|-|-|TRBV20-1
TGCAGTGCTAGAGATCAGGGGTATCAGCCCCAGCATTTT
CSARDQGYQPQHF
>TRBJ2-7|-|-|TRBV6-6
TGTGCCACCTGGGCCCAGGGGGGGACCGACTACGAGCAGTACTTC
CATWAQGGTDYEQYF
>TRBJ1-5|TRBD1|-|TRBV6-1
TGTGCCAGCAGCGAGGACAGGGGGTATCAGCCCCAGCATTTT
CASSEDRGYQPQHF
>TRBJ1-5|TRBD1|few|TRBV7-2
TGTGCCAGCAGCCTTGACAGGGTGGGACGGCCCCAGCATTTT
CASSLDRVGRPQHF
>TRBJ2-1|TRBD1|-|TRBV7-2
TGTGCCAGCAGCTCAACGACAGGGATTGATGAGCAGTTCTTC
CASSSTTGIDEQFF
>TRBJ2-3|TRBD2|-|TRBV5-1
TGCGCCAGCAGCGCCCTGCTAGCGGTCAAAGATACGCAGTATTTT
CASSALLAVKDTQYF
>TRBJ2-5|TRBD1|-|TRBV27
TGTGCCAGCAAGACAGGGAATGAAGAGACCCAGTACTTC
CASKTGNEETQYF
>TRBJ1-1|TRBD1|many|TRBV7-9
TGTGCCAGCAGCTTTAAACAGGGGGGGGCTGAAGCTTTCTTT
CASSFKQGGAEAFF
>TRBJ2-1|TRBD2|few|TRBV7-2
TGTGCCAGCAGCTTAATCCTAGCGGGGGGGAATGAGCAGTTCTTC
CASSLILAGGNEQFF
>TRBJ1-1|-|-|TRBV6-6
TGTGCCACACTCTCCCCCGGGACATCCAGGGCTTTCTTT
CATLSPGTSRAFF
>TRBJ2-1|TRBD2|-|TRBV7-6
TGTGCCAGCAACCCGGGACTAGCGGGAGTAGATGAGCAGTTCTTC
CASNPGLAGVDEQFF
>TRBJ2-3|TRBD2|once|TRBV20-1
TGCAGTGCTGCGGGGATCGGACTAGCGAGAGATACGCAGTATTTT
CSAAGIGLARDTQYF
>TRBJ1-4|TRBD1|few|TRBV10-2
TGCGCCAGCCGGTCGGGACAGGGGATTGCAACTAATGAAAAACTGTTTTTT
CASRSGQGIATNEKLFF
>TRBJ2-6|-|once|TRBV4-1
TGCGCCAGCAGCCAAGAGGGGGCTGGGGCCAACGTCCTGACTTTC
CASSQEGAGANVLTF
>TRBJ1-6|-|few|TRBV20-1
TGCAGTGCTAGAGAGGCGGGGAGGCTAGGCGACTTGTGGAATTCACCCCTCCACTTT
CSAREAGRLGDLWNSPLHF
>TRBJ2-3|-|few|TRBV6-6
TGTGCCAGCAGTTACAGTAGGTACACAGATACGCAGTATTTT
CASSYSRYTDTQYF
>TRBJ2-1|TRBD2|-|TRBV7-2
TGTGCCAGCAGCTTACAATTAGCGGGATCTAATGAGCAGTTCTTC
CASSLQLAGSNEQFF
>TRBJ1-2|TRBD1|many|TRBV7-2
TGTGCCAGCAGCGGGGGACAGATCCGTAAAGGCTACACCTTC
CASSGGQIRKGYTF
>TRBJ2-1|TRBD2|-|TRBV10-3
TGTGCCATCAGTGGTCTGCGGGAGAATGAGCAGTTCTTC
CAISGLRENEQFF
>TRBJ2-5|-|few|TRBV2
TGTGCCAGCAGTGGGGAAGAGACCCAGTACTTC
CASSGEETQYF
>TRBJ2-5|TRBD2|-|TRBV7-6
TGTGCCAGCAGCCCCGGACTAGCGGGGGGGTTGGAGACCCAGTACTTC
CASSPGLAGGLETQYF
>TRBJ2-6|-|few|TRBV7-2
TGTGCCAGCAGCTCTTCCGCTACTGGGGCCAACGTCCTGACTTTC
CASSSSATGANVLTF
>TRBJ1-1|-|once|TRBV19
TGTGCCAGTAGTAGGTTGATGCTAAGGAACACTGAAGCTTTCTTT
CASSRLMLRNTEAFF
>TRBJ1-4|-|-|TRBV4-1
TGCGCCAGCAGCCAAGGATCCGGGAAGGGTGAAAAACTGTTTTTT
CASSQGSGKGEKLFF
>TRBJ1-1|-|-|TRBV4-1
TGCGCCAGCAGCCAAGAAGAAAGCATGAACACTGAAGCTTTCTTT
CASSQEESMNTEAFF
>TRBJ2-5|TRBD1|many|TRBV7-2
TGTGCCAGCAGCTTAAACGGTCAGGGGGCGCGAGAGACCCAGTACTTC
CASSLNGQGARETQYF
>TRBJ2-1|TRBD1|few|TRBV7-2
TGTGCCAGCAGCTTAGGGTGGGGACAGGACAACAATGAGCAGTTCTTC
CASSLGWGQDNNEQFF
>TRBJ2-5|TRBD1|few|TRBV6-1
TGTGCCAGCAGTCAGACCCTTGGACAGGGGTCCCAGTACTTC
CASSQTLGQGSQYF
>TRBJ1-4|-|-|TRBV2
TGTGCCAGCAGCTCGGCGGTCCTTTGGGAAAAACTGTTTTTT
CASSSAVLWEKLFF
>TRBJ1-4|-|few|TRBV11-2
TGTGCCAGCAGCTTAGGGGGGTTCGGGTCGGAAAAACTGTTTTTT
CASSLGGFGSEKLFF
>TRBJ1-6|-|-|TRBV28
TGTGCCAGCAGTGACCTAGGGGATTCACCCCTCCACTTT
CASSDLGDSPLHF
>TRBJ2-1|TRBD2|once|TRBV24-1
TGTGCCACCAGTGATCCGGCTGAGGCGGGAGCTGAGCAGTTCTTC
CATSDPAEAGAEQFF
>TRBJ2-3|-|-|TRBV25-1
TGTGCCAGCAGTGCTGGGGGGCGAGGCACAGATACGCAGTATTTT
CASSAGGRGTDTQYF
>TRBJ2-5|-|-|TRBV19
TGTGCCAGTTCTCAACAGGCGTGGGTCGAAGAGACCCAGTACTTC
CASSQQAWVEETQYF
>TRBJ1-3|-|-|TRBV19
TGTGCCAGTAGTTTTCGTCAGGCGTTCTCTGGAAACACCATATATTTT
CASSFRQAFSGNTIYF
>TRBJ2-1|TRBD2|few|TRBV7-2
TGTGCCAGCAGCTTAGATCCACTAGCGGGGGGGTCAGGTGAGCAGTTCTTC
CASSLDPLAGGSGEQFF
>TRBJ1-6|-|few|TRBV6-1
TGTGCCAGCAGTGAAGGGTGGAATTCACCCCTCCACTTT
CASSEGWNSPLHF
>TRBJ2-3|TRBD2|few|TRBV7-8
TGTGCCAGCAGCTTGGGGATTATGGCGGGAGGCACAGATACGCAGTATTTT
CASSLGIMAGGTDTQYF
>TRBJ1-2|-|-|TRBV20-1
TGCAGTGCTAGAGATTCCAGGGGATCTAACTATGGCTACACCTTC
CSARDSRGSNYGYTF